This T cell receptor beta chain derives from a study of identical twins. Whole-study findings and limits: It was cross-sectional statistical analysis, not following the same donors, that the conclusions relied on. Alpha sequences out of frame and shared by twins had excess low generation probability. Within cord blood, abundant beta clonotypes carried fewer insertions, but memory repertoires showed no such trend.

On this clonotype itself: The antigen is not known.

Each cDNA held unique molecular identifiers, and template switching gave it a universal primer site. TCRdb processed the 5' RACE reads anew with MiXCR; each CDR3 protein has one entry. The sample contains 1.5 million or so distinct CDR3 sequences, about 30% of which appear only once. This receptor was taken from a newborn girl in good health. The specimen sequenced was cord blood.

CDR3 DNA sequence: TGTGCCAGCAGTCCTAGGGGCCGGGACTCTTACGAGCAGTACTTC. Its protein is CASSPRGRDSYEQYF. The gene calls are TRBV6-5 and TRBJ2-7, with a weak D call TRBD2 (6 bases). The CDR3 runs 15 residues. The V and J ends lost 5 bases and 4 bases respectively, with 18 bases between them. Looked up from germline, CDR1 is MNHEY and CDR2 is SVGAGI.